The source of this T cell receptor beta chain is a study of T cells in Graves' hyperthyroidism and ophthalmopathy. Amplification of TCR beta CDR3 regions was performed using RNA transcripts as template. In the first-round RT-PCR of the TCR CDR3, the HTBI primer set was used. Using its own MiXCR run on the multiplex PCR reads, TCRdb lists one record per CDR3 protein. The sample lists under 400,000 distinct CDR3 sequences; around a sixth were seen once. This clonotype has at least ten counts. The germline V gene has CDR1 SGHDN and CDR2 FVKESK. The CDR3 consists of 15 residues. Trimming took off 4 bases at V and 4 bases at J, with 14 bases between the two ends.

The sample comprised blood. The clonotype comes from a woman aged 40 to 55 with Graves' ophthalmopathy. The chain joins TRBV14 to TRBJ1-3; tentatively, D is TRBD1 (6 bases). CDR3 in amino acids: CASSRYGTRGNTIYF. DNA for the CDR3: TGTGCCAGCAGCCGCTACGGGACACGCGGAAACACCATATATTTT.